A selection of T cell receptor beta chains follows, all from one sample in a study of monozygotic twins with cystic fibrosis. Sequencing was performed with immunoSEQ multiplex PCR; in TCRdb, only in-frame clones are kept and a portion is missing. Seen here are approximately 25,000 clones, 75% to 95% observed once, and the top ten hold under 0.3%. Sequences were obtained from blood. These receptors were obtained from a girl aged 2 to 9 with cystic fibrosis. Each CDR3 is given with its conserved first and last residue. D genes are given only for firm matches. The listing skips clone size in some rows; elsewhere it reads once, few, many or a size class.

TRBD1,TRBV20-1,few,TRBJ1-1,CSARTGFEAFF,TGCAGTGCTAGGACAGGGTTTGAAGCTTTCTTT
.,TRBV5-1,.,TRBJ2-2,CASSFSLNTGELFF,TGCGCCAGCAGCTTCAGCTTGAACACCGGGGAGCTGTTTTTT
.,TRBV7-8,.,TRBJ1-5,CASSSHGQHSNQPQHF,TGTGCCAGCAGCTCCCACGGACAGCATAGCAATCAGCCCCAGCATTTT
TRBD1,TRBV12-5,.,TRBJ1-6,CASGLGPTGGSPLHF,TGTGCTAGTGGTTTGGGCCCGACAGGGGGCTCACCCCTCCACTTT
.,TRBV9,.,TRBJ1-2,CASSGGFGYTF,TGTGCCAGCAGTGGGGGGTTTGGCTACACCTTC
.,TRBV29-1,.,TRBJ2-1,CSVLVGEQFF,TGCAGCGTTCTTGTGGGTGAGCAGTTCTTC
.,TRBV20-1,.,TRBJ2-3,CSALRTDTQYF,TGCAGTGCTTTGAGGACAGATACGCAGTATTTT
TRBD1,TRBV6-5,few,TRBJ1-1,CASRQGPDTEAFF,TGTGCCAGCAGACAGGGGCCGGACACTGAAGCTTTCTTT
TRBD2,TRBV6-1,.,TRBJ2-7,CASSESRGGKTYEQYF,TGTGCCAGCAGTGAATCCCGGGGGGGTAAGACCTACGAGCAGTACTTC
.,TRBV19,.,TRBJ1-2,CASSPSTAADGYTF,TGTGCCAGTAGTCCGTCGACCGCCGCTGATGGCTACACCTTC
.,TRBV18,.,TRBJ2-5,CASSPRWIEETQYF,TGTGCCAGCTCACCTAGATGGATAGAAGAGACCCAGTACTTC
.,TRBV7-2,.,TRBJ2-5,CASSLDRLSQYF,TGTGCCAGCAGCTTAGATCGTTTGAGCCAGTACTTC
.,TRBV6-5,.,TRBJ1-6,CASRQSSYNSPLHF,TGTGCCAGCAGACAGAGCTCCTATAATTCACCCCTCCACTTT
.,TRBV19,few,TRBJ1-1,CASSRQGTEAFF,TGTGCCAGCTCCCGCCAGGGTACCGAAGCTTTCTTT
.,TRBV6-5,.,TRBJ2-3,CASSSFAGPTDTQYF,TGTGCCAGCAGTTCCTTCGCAGGGCCCACAGATACGCAGTATTTT